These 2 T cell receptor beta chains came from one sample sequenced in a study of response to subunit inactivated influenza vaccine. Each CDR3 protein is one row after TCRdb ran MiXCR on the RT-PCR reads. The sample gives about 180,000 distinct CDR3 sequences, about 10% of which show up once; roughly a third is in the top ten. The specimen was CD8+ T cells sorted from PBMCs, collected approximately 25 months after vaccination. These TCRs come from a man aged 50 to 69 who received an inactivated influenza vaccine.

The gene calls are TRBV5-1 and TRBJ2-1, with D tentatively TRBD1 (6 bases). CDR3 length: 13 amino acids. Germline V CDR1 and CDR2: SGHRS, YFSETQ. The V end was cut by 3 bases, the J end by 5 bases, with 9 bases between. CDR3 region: CASSYGQNNEQFF. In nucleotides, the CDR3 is TGCGCCAGCAGCTATGGACAGAACAATGAGCAGTTCTTC. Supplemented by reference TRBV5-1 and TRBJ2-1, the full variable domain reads KAGVTQTPRYLIKTRGQQVTLSCSPISGHRSVSWYQQTPGQGLQFLFEYFSETQRNKGNFPGRFSGRQFSNSRSEMNVSTLELGDSALYLCASSYGQNNEQFFGPGTRLTVL.

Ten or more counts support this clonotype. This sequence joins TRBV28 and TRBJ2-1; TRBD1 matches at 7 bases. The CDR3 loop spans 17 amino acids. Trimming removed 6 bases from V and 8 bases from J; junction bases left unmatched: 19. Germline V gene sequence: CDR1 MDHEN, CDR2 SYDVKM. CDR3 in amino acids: CASSLLTSTGLGHEQFF. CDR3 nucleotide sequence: TGTGCCAGCAGCCTACTAACATCGACAGGGTTAGGCCATGAGCAGTTCTTC.